The clone carrying this TCR beta chain was recorded once. The time point is: persistent/refractory GD, antithyroid drugs over 5 years with positive TRAb. Preparation of the TCR library used RNA extracted from PBMCs. These data originate in a study of regulatory T cells in long-lasting Graves disease. V lost 0 bases, J lost 3 bases, and 15 bases lay in between. Germline loops: CDR1 SQVTM, CDR2 ANQGSEA. This CDR3 region has 16 residues. Construction of the TCR beta libraries employed iRepertoire HTBI primers in conjunction with Arm-PCR of CDR3 regions. Source study methods: Identification yielded some 60 TRBV and about 15 TRBJ segments across samples. TCRdb fed the multiplex PCR reads into MiXCR, producing one record per CDR3 protein. TCRdb, not the original authors, processed these V and J calls. The sample holds approximately 500,000 distinct CDR3 sequences, about 22% seen once.

This material consisted of peripheral blood mononuclear cells (PBMCs), taken when the disease was refractory, from a patient treated with antithyroid drugs. V usage is TRBV29-1 and J usage is TRBJ2-1, with D possibly being TRBD1 or TRBD2 (6 bases each). The sequence derives from a female donor with Graves disease. The DNA of the CDR3 is TGCAGCGTTGAAGATCGACGGGGGCTGTTCTACAATGAGCAGTTCTTC. Protein: CSVEDRRGLFYNEQFF.